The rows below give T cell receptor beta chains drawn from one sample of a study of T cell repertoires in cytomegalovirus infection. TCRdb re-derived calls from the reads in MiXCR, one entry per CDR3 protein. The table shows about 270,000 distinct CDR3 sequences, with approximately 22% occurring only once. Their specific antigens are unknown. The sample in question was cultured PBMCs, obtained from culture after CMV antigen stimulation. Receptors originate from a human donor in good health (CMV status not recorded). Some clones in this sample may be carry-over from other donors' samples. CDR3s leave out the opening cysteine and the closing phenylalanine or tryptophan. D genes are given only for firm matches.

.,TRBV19,ASSPQGWETQY
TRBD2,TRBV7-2,ASSPGTSGRSDTQY
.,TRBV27,ASSRDMGYNEQF
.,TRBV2,ASGGGARTGELF
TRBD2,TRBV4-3,ASSLGTSGLNNEQF
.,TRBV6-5,ATTFGDTEAF
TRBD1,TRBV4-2,ASSQTIGTGESEQY
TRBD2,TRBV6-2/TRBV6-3,ASSSREGPSYEQF
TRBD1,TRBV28,ASSPADRDLREQY
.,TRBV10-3,AIGGGVGQQIGQY
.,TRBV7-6,ASSLQSSGNTIY
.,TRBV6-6,ASSTGLNSPLH
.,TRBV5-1,ASSAWTDTYEQY
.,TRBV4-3,ASSQSYVPTDTQY
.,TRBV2,ASTQDSANEQF
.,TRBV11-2,ASSKEIQETQY
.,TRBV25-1,ASSGVGQGYEKLF
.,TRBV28,ASSRGDQETQY
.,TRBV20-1,SARGGGTDYGYT
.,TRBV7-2,ASSLWSDRNLPQH
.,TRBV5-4,ASSLFSHLRGEQF
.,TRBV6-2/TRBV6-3,ASSYSPPGVSYEQY
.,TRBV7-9,ASSFEGGGLPF
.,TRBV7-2,ASSLSETGWKWSFRMNEQF
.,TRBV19,ASRIQTGGTEAF
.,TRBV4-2,ASSQGGDEQY
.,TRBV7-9,ASSLRQITDTQY
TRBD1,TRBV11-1,ASSARRDRYSSTDTQY
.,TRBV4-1,ASSKTAGTQNTGELF
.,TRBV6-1,ASIRGNNWWTEAF
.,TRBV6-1,ASSDTDQPQH
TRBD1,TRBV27,ASSPTRTGGLNEQY
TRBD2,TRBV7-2,ASSPRGGRDYEQY
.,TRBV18,ASSPPGPQIETQY
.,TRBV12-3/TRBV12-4,ASNRGGGTEAF
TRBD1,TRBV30,AWRRQGGYSDTQY
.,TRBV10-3,AMGAGTQY
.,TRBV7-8,ASSLTPSNEQF
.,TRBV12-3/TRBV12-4,ASRGWTTNTGELF
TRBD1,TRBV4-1,ASSQDKGALAKNIQY
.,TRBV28,ASSPIKLIRELF
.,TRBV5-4,ASRTSRLLNTEAF
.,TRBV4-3,ASSQSFSYNEQF
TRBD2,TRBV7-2,ASSPRSGSMTYEQY
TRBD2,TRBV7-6,ASSRRDRGRAGELF